This TCR beta chain originates from a study of lymphopenia after photon versus proton radiotherapy. This table comes from immunoSEQ multiplex PCR, and its TCRdb copy is limited to in-frame clones, with some not included. Of 70,000 or so clones detected, about nine tenths appear once; the ten largest clones hold 2% to 2.5%. The ends were cut back, 0 bases at V and 0 bases at J, with 14 bases in the middle. Germline CDR1 and CDR2: SGHNT and YYREEE (reference sequence). The CDR3 totals 17 residues. V and J are TRBV5-4 and TRBJ2-3; D not certain. This specimen was peripheral blood, taken from a patient treated with photon-based radiotherapy. The TCR sequence derives from a woman aged 40 to 50 with cholangiocarcinoma. The CDR3 DNA reads TGTGCCAGCAGCTTGGAGTACGGCGACCCTAGCACAGATACGCAGTATTTT. Amino acid sequence: CASSLEYGDPSTDTQYF.